Listed here is a single T cell receptor beta chain. The sample comes from a study of blood T cells in healthy people across ages. Samples had at least 7 million PBMCs isolated from them. Per sample, extraction of total RNA gave at least 6 micrograms in every case. Through a sample-barcoded 5' primer and a J-beta primer mix, a second PCR was run for roughly 6 to 11 cycles. Each cDNA molecule, via a template-switch adaptor with 12 random nucleotides, was tagged. MiXCR, applied by TCRdb to the 5' RACE reads, yields one record per CDR3 protein. Of 650,000 or so distinct CDR3 sequences detected, over 40% appear once; the ten largest clones hold approximately 13%. Sequences were obtained from blood. The sequence came from a woman of 80 years or more in good health.

Written as DNA, the CDR3 is TGTGCCAGCAGTTATAGGGCCTCGGGGGCCAAAAACATTCAGTACTTC. Amino acids: CASSYRASGAKNIQYF. The gene calls are TRBV27 and TRBJ2-4, with a tentative D call TRBD2 (5 bases). V gave up 4 bases and J gave up 1 base, with 14 bases separating them. This CDR3 has 16 amino acids. CDR1 is MNHEY, CDR2 SMNVEV, per germline (reference sequence).